This TCR beta chain was retrieved from a study of cytomegalovirus exposure and HLA in healthy donors. Study-wide results and limits: Researchers reported that three CMV-associated chains were confirmed in vitro as CMV antigen-specific. The authors listed over 150 TCR beta chains as cytomegalovirus-associated. First-cohort TCR clusters were later found to tend to co-occur in the 120 or so validation repertoires.

About this clone: No antigen is known for it.

Germline V lookup: CDR1 KGHSH, CDR2 LQKENI. V was clipped by 2 bases and J by 8 bases, with 9 bases between them. The CDR3 covers 12 residues. Profiling relied on immunoSEQ multiplex PCR, and the TCRdb table lists in-frame clones only, not all of them. The sample shows roughly 110,000 clones, about 88% of them seen only once. The chain links TRBV18 to TRBJ1-2; D gene ambiguous. The sample consisted of PBMCs. The clonotype comes from a woman aged 18-29 years in good health and CMV-seropositive. CDR3 amino acids: CASSPEGRGYTF. DNA for the CDR3: TGTGCCAGCTCACCAGAGGGCCGGGGCTACACCTTC.